The rows below give T cell receptor beta chains drawn from one sample of a study of shared clonotypes between healthy human individuals. Clones were sequenced by immunoSEQ multiplex PCR, and TCRdb holds only the in-frame ones, with some missing. This sample has more than 2 million clones, with approximately 95% found just once. The sample consisted of naive CD4+ T cells sorted from blood. These receptors were collected from a man younger than 35 in good health. CDR3s include the opening cysteine and the closing phenylalanine or tryptophan. D genes are given only for firm matches. The size entry is marked missing in some rows and otherwise reads once, few, many or a size class.

TGTGCCAGCAGCCTCTCTAGCGGGAGTGCCTACGAGCAGTACTTC CASSLSSGSAYEQYF TRBJ2-7 TRBV7-2 TRBD2 .
TGTGCCTGGAGTCGAGGGGACCCCACCGGGGAGCTGTTTTTT CAWSRGDPTGELFF TRBJ2-2 TRBV30 . .
TGTGCCAGCAGCCCCGGGACGGACTCCTACGAGCAGTACTTC CASSPGTDSYEQYF TRBJ2-7 TRBV5-8 . .
TGTGCCAGCAGTGAACGGGACAGGGGGTATGGCTACACCTTC CASSERDRGYGYTF TRBJ1-2 TRBV6-1 TRBD1 .
TGTGCCAGCACCACAACGCGAGGCCGGTCACCCCTCCACTTT CASTTTRGRSPLHF TRBJ1-6 TRBV28 . .
TGTGCCAGCAGCTTAGCTCACTTTGGGGCTTTCTTT CASSLAHFGAFF TRBJ1-1 TRBV11-2 . .
TGTGCCAGCAGTTATGGGGACAGATTTAATTCACCCCTCCACTTT CASSYGDRFNSPLHF TRBJ1-6 TRBV27 TRBD1 .
TGCGCCAGCAGCTTGGAGGGGGGAAGCAATCAGCCCCAGCATTTT CASSLEGGSNQPQHF TRBJ1-5 TRBV5-1 . .
TGTGCCAGCATCGGGACAGGGGATGTGAACACTGAAGCTTTCTTT CASIGTGDVNTEAFF TRBJ1-1 TRBV6-6 TRBD1 .
TGTGCCAGCAGCACCACAGGGGGCTACGAGCAGTACTTC CASSTTGGYEQYF TRBJ2-7 TRBV11-3 TRBD1 once
TGTGCCAGCAGCGTATTAGGGGAGGTTGGAAACATTCAGTACTTC CASSVLGEVGNIQYF TRBJ2-4 TRBV9 . once
TGTGCCAGCAGTCCCTTTTCGGATAGCACAGATACGCAGTATTTT CASSPFSDSTDTQYF TRBJ2-3 TRBV27 . .
TGTGCCAGCAGCGCCGAACACTGGACTGAAGCTTTCTTT CASSAEHWTEAFF TRBJ1-1 TRBV9 . .
TGTGCCAGCAGTGAGCTAGCGGGGGGGGTGTACGAGCAGTACTTC CASSELAGGVYEQYF TRBJ2-7 TRBV6-1 TRBD2 .
TGTGCCAGCAGTGATGGACAGGGCTCTGGAAACACCATATATTTT CASSDGQGSGNTIYF TRBJ1-3 TRBV6-1 TRBD1 .
TGTGCCAGCTCACCACCTATCGGCCAAGAGACCCAGTACTTC CASSPPIGQETQYF TRBJ2-5 TRBV18 . .
TGTGCCAGCAGCTTCATCGGGGAGCTGTTTTTT CASSFIGELFF TRBJ2-2 TRBV7-2 . .
TGTGCCAGCAACAGAGGCGGGACAGCACCAGAAGCTTTCTTT CASNRGGTAPEAFF TRBJ1-1 TRBV2 TRBD1 .
TGCGCCAGCAGCGCCGGGACGGGCTCCTACAATGAGCAGTTCTTC CASSAGTGSYNEQFF TRBJ2-1 TRBV5-1 . .
TGTGCCTGGAGGGGAAGGCTTACCTACAATGAGCAGTTCTTC CAWRGRLTYNEQFF TRBJ2-1 TRBV30 . .
TGTGCCAGCAGCGGGCGGGACAGGACGTATTATGGCTACACCTTC CASSGRDRTYYGYTF TRBJ1-2 TRBV7-9 TRBD1 .
TGCGCCAGCAGCCATTACGGGCAGGGTAATAATGGCTACACCTTC CASSHYGQGNNGYTF TRBJ1-2 TRBV4-1 . .
TGTGCCAGTAGGGCTAGCGGGAGCGCAGATACGCAGTATTTT CASRASGSADTQYF TRBJ2-3 TRBV19 TRBD2 once
TGTGCCATCAGTGAGTCGTTAGAAGGGACTGGAAACACCATATATTTT CAISESLEGTGNTIYF TRBJ1-3 TRBV10-3 . .
TGTGCCAGCAGTGAACAGGGCGATAGCAATCAGCCCCAGCATTTT CASSEQGDSNQPQHF TRBJ1-5 TRBV2 . .
TGCGCCAGCAGTTGGGACAGGGTCGATACGCAGTATTTT CASSWDRVDTQYF TRBJ2-3 TRBV5-1 TRBD1 .
TGTGCCAGCAGTGGCGAGGTCGCCACTGAAGCTTTCTTT CASSGEVATEAFF TRBJ1-1 TRBV6-1 . once
TGTGCCACCCATCGCGGGGGTGGGAACAATGAGCAGTTCTTC CATHRGGGNNEQFF TRBJ2-1 TRBV27 TRBD2 .
TGTGCCATCAGTGCCGACCCCTTGATCACTGAAGCTTTCTTT CAISADPLITEAFF TRBJ1-1 TRBV10-3 . .
TGTGCCAGCAATCGAGGGCTCCTACCGGGACAGGGGGTCTTC CASNRGLLPGQGVF TRBJ2-7 TRBV28 TRBD1 .
TGTGCCAGCAGTGAAGCGCTTCGGGACAGGCGGAACACTGAAGCTTTCTTT CASSEALRDRRNTEAFF TRBJ1-1 TRBV6-1 TRBD1 .
TGCGCCAGCAGCCGCGGGGGTGAAAAACTGTTTTTT CASSRGGEKLFF TRBJ1-4 TRBV4-1 . .
TGTGCCAGCAGTGACCGGGACAGAAAAAACATTCAGTACTTC CASSDRDRKNIQYF TRBJ2-4 TRBV2 TRBD1 .
TGTGCCAGCAGCCGAGCTAGCGGAGGCCCCAATGAGCAGTTCTTC CASSRASGGPNEQFF TRBJ2-1 TRBV7-2 TRBD2 .
TGTGCCAGCAGCTTAGCGCAGATTTCCAAGAACACTGAAGCTTTCTTT CASSLAQISKNTEAFF TRBJ1-1 TRBV7-8 . .
TGTGCCTGGACCCGGAGTGAGGAGACCCAGTACTTC CAWTRSEETQYF TRBJ2-5 TRBV30 . .
TGCGCCAGCAGCCTGACTAGCGGGAGGAGGAATGAGCAGTTCTTC CASSLTSGRRNEQFF TRBJ2-1 TRBV5-1 TRBD2 .
TGTGCCAGCAGCTTGACTAGCGGGAAAGAGACCCAGTACTTC CASSLTSGKETQYF TRBJ2-5 TRBV7-2 TRBD2 .
TGTGCCAGCAGCATCTCTGAGGGTAAAGAAGGCTACACCTTC CASSISEGKEGYTF TRBJ1-2 TRBV7-6 . .
TGTGCCACCGGGCTAGGACGTTTCACAGATACGCAGTATTTT CATGLGRFTDTQYF TRBJ2-3 TRBV6-1 . .
TGTGCCAGCAGTTCCCTCCGGGACAGTATCTCCTACGAGCAGTACTTC CASSSLRDSISYEQYF TRBJ2-7 TRBV28 TRBD1 .
TGTGCCTGGAGTTCATGGACTGAGGAAGCTTTCTTT CAWSSWTEEAFF TRBJ1-1 TRBV30 . .
TGTGCCAGCAGCTTAAGCGGGAGGGCAGGCGAGCAGTACTTC CASSLSGRAGEQYF TRBJ2-7 TRBV7-2 TRBD2 .
TGCGCCAGCAGCAGGGATGTAGGCTACGAGCAGTACTTC CASSRDVGYEQYF TRBJ2-7 TRBV5-1 . .
TGTGCCAGCAGCGTAGACTGGGGTAACTACAATGAGCAGTTCTTC CASSVDWGNYNEQFF TRBJ2-1 TRBV5-8 . .